This T cell receptor (beta chain) was obtained from a study of T cells in Graves' hyperthyroidism and ophthalmopathy. Study as a whole: Prior to any treatment, at the point of initial diagnosis, peripheral blood was collected.

As concerns this clonotype: As yet, its antigen is unknown.

Amplified regions were TCR beta CDR3 sequences from RNA transcripts. TCR CDR3 regions were first amplified by RT-PCR with HTBI primers. MiXCR was run by TCRdb on the multiplex PCR reads, yielding one entry per CDR3 protein. Of fewer than 110,000 distinct CDR3 sequences listed, about 17% are singletons. Diagnoses rested on clinical symptoms, serum thyroxine and TRAb, thyroid ultrasound and orbital computed tomography. V dropped 3 bases and J dropped 4; count of bases not matched to a gene: 3. Per the germline V gene, CDR1 is LNHDA and CDR2 is SQIVND (reference sequence). The CDR3 consists of 14 residues. The study, taken as a whole, reports: The majority of expanded thyroid clonotypes above 0.001 also appeared in blood.

The clonotype comes from a woman between 45 and 60 years old with Graves' hyperthyroidism. The chain uses TRBV19 and TRBJ1-5; 7 positions agree with TRBD1. The sample taken for sequencing was blood. CDR3 coding DNA: TGTGCCAGTAGTATCGACAGGGCTAATCAGCCCCAGCATTTT. It specifies CASSIDRANQPQHF.